These 27 T cell receptor beta chains originate from one sample sequenced in a study of early T cells in non-severe SARS-CoV-2 infection. TCRdb re-analysed the 5' RACE reads in MiXCR, keeping a single row per CDR3 protein. The table has about 77,000 distinct CDR3 sequences, over 9% seen once; the top ten hold approximately 5%. Sequences were obtained from whole blood. The receptors were sampled from an adult who was a healthcare worker with PCR-confirmed SARS-CoV-2 infection or an uninfected control (not recorded which).

This clonotype showed up many times. The chain is built from TRBV12-3 or TRBV12-4 and TRBJ2-5; 8 bases are shared with TRBD2. The length of the CDR3 is 14 residues. J lost 6 bases, V lost 7 bases, and 10 bases had no gene match. The CDR3 region is CASTPSGSGKTQYF. For the CDR3, the DNA is TGTGCCAGCACCCCCAGCGGGAGCGGAAAGACCCAGTACTTC.

This clonotype was found a few times. This CDR3 reads CSARDPQGGTQYF. In DNA, the CDR3 is TGCAGTGCTAGAGATCCACAGGGGGGGACCCAGTACTTC. This sequence joins TRBV20-1 and TRBJ2-5; 8 bases map to TRBD1. The V and J ends lost 0 bases and 7 bases, in that order; junction bases with no gene match: 4. From germline, CDR1 is DFQATT and CDR2 SNEGSKA (reference sequence). The CDR3 totals 13 residues.

This clonotype occurred many times. The genes are TRBV3-1 and TRBJ2-5; 7 bases map to TRBD1. Looked up from germline, CDR1 is LGHDT and CDR2 is YNNKEL (reference sequence). V was pared by 4 bases and J by 5 bases, with 7 bases of the junction left unmatched. The CDR3 spans 14 residues. CDR3 loop: CASSPQTGVETQYF. DNA of the CDR3: TGTGCCAGCAGCCCGCAAACAGGGGTTGAGACCCAGTACTTC.

V gene TRBV28 combines with J gene TRBJ2-2, with TRBD1 matching 8 bases. CDR3 length equals 17 residues. V gave up 6 bases and J gave up 0 bases; unmatched junction bases: 9. Germline V gene sequence: CDR1 MDHEN, CDR2 SYDVKM. CDR3 region: CASSLPRDRSNTGELFF. CDR3 sequence (DNA): TGTGCCAGCAGCCTACCACGGGACAGGTCGAACACCGGGGAGCTGTTTTTT.

This chain joins TRBV7-9 and TRBJ2-2; perhaps TRBD2 as D (5 bases). Per the germline V gene, CDR1 is SEHNR and CDR2 is FQNEAQ (reference sequence). CDR3 length equals 15 residues. Trimming took off 10 bases at V and 3 bases at J, with 18 bases between the two ends. As DNA, the CDR3 is TGTGCCAAATCAGAGGGCTCAGGAGACACCGGGGAGCTGTTTTTT. Translating gives CAKSEGSGDTGELFF.

This clonotype was observed a handful of times. The rearrangement joins TRBV18 to TRBJ2-1; the D is unclear. Trimming took 3 bases from V and 4 from J, leaving 13 bases between them. The CDR3 is made up of 15 amino acids. Germline V lookup: CDR1 KGHSH, CDR2 LQKENI. The CDR3 DNA reads TGTGCCAGCTCACCCACTGTTTCCCCTTACAATGAGCAGTTCTTC. This gives the protein CASSPTVSPYNEQFF.

This clonotype was counted many times. The chain recombines TRBV6-1 with TRBJ2-2; TRBD2 matches 9 bases. Losses at the gene ends were 6 bases for V and 7 bases for J; bases not matched to a gene: 6. The CDR3 is 14 residues long. The germline CDR1 and CDR2 sequences are MNHNS and SASEGT. CDR3 protein: CASRGELAGGELFF. CDR3 nucleotides: TGTGCCAGCAGGGGGGAACTAGCGGGCGGGGAGCTGTTTTTT.

This clonotype has at least ten counts. This sequence joins TRBV3-1 and TRBJ2-1, with D tentatively TRBD1 (6 bases). Deletions cut 4 bases from V and 5 bases from J, with 12 bases between. CDR3 size: 14 residues. Looked up from germline, CDR1 is LGHDT and CDR2 is YNNKEL (reference sequence). The CDR3 is CASSPRGTHNEQFF. DNA for the CDR3: TGTGCCAGCAGCCCCAGGGGCACACACAATGAGCAGTTCTTC.

This clonotype was seen many times. The chain combines TRBV5-1 with TRBJ2-5; D not certain. Germline values: CDR1 SGHRS, CDR2 YFSETQ. The CDR3 extends over 11 amino acids. The V end was cut by 0 bases, the J end by 5 bases, with 2 bases between. The CDR3 region has the DNA TGCGCCAGCAGCTTGGACGAGACCCAGTACTTC. Translating it yields CASSLDETQYF.

In this sample, this clonotype turned up many times. The chain links TRBV2 to TRBJ2-1; D unresolved. The germline gives CDR1 SNHLY, CDR2 FYNNEI. This CDR3 region has 12 residues. The V end lost 10 bases, the J end lost 10 bases, and 17 bases lay between the germline ends. For the CDR3, the DNA is TGTGCCACCAAGACCCACGAGGTCGAGCAGTTCTTC. It yields the protein CATKTHEVEQFF.

There are a few counts of this clonotype. V is TRBV19 and J is TRBJ1-5; D not resolved. The CDR3 has 15 residues. Trimming pared 6 bases from V and 5 bases from J, leaving 17 bases between. CDR1 is LNHDA and CDR2 is SQIVND in the germline V gene (reference sequence). CDR3: CASRPGMPGHQPQHF. The CDR3 DNA reads as TGTGCCAGTAGACCCGGGATGCCAGGCCATCAGCCCCAGCATTTT.

The CDR3 reads CAISEYEDTQYF. The CDR3 region has the DNA TGTGCCATCAGTGAGTATGAAGATACGCAGTATTTT. The V call is TRBV10-3, the J call TRBJ2-3; D unresolved. Looked up from germline, CDR1 is ENHRY and CDR2 is SYGVKD. The CDR3 is made up of 12 amino acids. Trimming took off 1 base at V and 5 bases at J, with 4 bases between the two ends.

The V and J genes are TRBV11-2 and TRBJ2-7, with TRBD2 matching 13 bases. The V gene's germline CDR1 is SGHAT and CDR2 FQNNGV. CDR3 length equals 17 residues. Trimming took 5 bases from V and 0 from J; bases not matched to a gene: 7. The CDR3 nucleotides are TGTGCCAGCAGCCCGGGACTAGCGGGGCCCAGCTCCTACGAGCAGTACTTC. This encodes CASSPGLAGPSSYEQYF. Supplemented by reference TRBV11-2 and TRBJ2-7, the full variable domain reads EAGVAQSPRYKIIEKRQSVAFWCNPISGHATLYWYQQILGQGPKLLIQFQNNGVVDDSQLPKDRFSAERLKGVDSTLKIQPAKLEDSAVYLCASSPGLAGPSSYEQYFGPGTRLTVT.

This clonotype was recorded at least ten times. V gene TRBV3-1 combines with J gene TRBJ1-6, with D unclear. The CDR3 is 14 amino acids. Germline CDR1 reads LGHDT; CDR2 reads YNNKEL (reference sequence). Between the trimmed V and J ends, which lost 4 bases and 8 bases, there was a span of 12 bases. CDR3 residues: CASSPRANDSPLHF. As DNA, the CDR3 is TGTGCCAGCAGCCCCCGGGCAAACGATTCACCCCTCCACTTT.

This clonotype appeared many times. V gene TRBV20-1 combines with J gene TRBJ2-7; 10 bases line up with TRBD2. Germline-derived CDR1 and CDR2 are DFQATT and SNEGSKA (reference sequence). The CDR3 runs to 14 residues. With 6 bases clipped from V and 2 bases from J, the junction kept 7 bases outside the gene matches. The CDR3 loop reads CSAPASGGPYEQYF. The CDR3 DNA reads as TGCAGTGCGCCAGCTAGCGGGGGACCCTACGAGCAGTACTTC.

This clonotype was seen many times. The chain combines TRBV5-1 with TRBJ2-7; tentatively, D is TRBD2 (6 bases). Germline-derived CDR1 and CDR2 are SGHRS and YFSETQ. V gave up 6 bases and J gave up 6 bases, with 19 bases separating them. This CDR3 spans 14 amino acids. The chain's CDR3 is CASTSGLGGGEQYF. CDR3 nucleotide sequence: TGCGCCAGCACCTCCGGGTTGGGGGGAGGCGAGCAGTACTTC.

Points on this clonotype: This may be a read error, as it is one base from a much larger clone. V and J are TRBV9 and TRBJ1-3, with D tentatively TRBD1 (6 bases). This CDR3 has 14 amino acids. Germline V lookup: CDR1 SGDLS, CDR2 YYNGEE. This CDR3 is CTSSFRQEGNTIYF. The CDR3 bases are TGTACCAGCAGCTTCAGACAGGAAGGAAACACCATATATTTT.

This clonotype was observed at least ten times. The chain links TRBV5-6 to TRBJ2-2; D possibly matches TRBD1 or TRBD2 (5 bases each). Trimming left V 4 bases short and J 10 bases short, with 14 bases between. The CDR3 runs 13 residues. The germline V gene encodes CDR1 SGHDT and CDR2 YYEEEE. Here the CDR3 reads CASSRDLVKELFF. CDR3 in DNA: TGTGCCAGCAGCCGGGACCTCGTGAAGGAGCTGTTTTTT.

This clonotype has ten or more counts. This rearrangement joins TRBV20-1 to TRBJ2-7, with D tentatively TRBD2 (6 bases). CDR1 is DFQATT, CDR2 SNEGSKA, per germline (reference sequence). The CDR3 consists of 14 residues. Trimming stripped 0 bases from V and 2 bases from J, with 11 bases between. The CDR3 bases are TGCAGTGCTAGAGATTCCCAGCGGGCCTACGAGCAGTACTTC. This sequence encodes CSARDSQRAYEQYF.

The CDR3: CASRTSGGSSYEQYF. The DNA of the CDR3 is TGTGCCAGTAGGACTAGCGGAGGGAGCTCCTACGAGCAGTACTTC. The chain links TRBV19 to TRBJ2-7; 9 nucleotides align to TRBD2. Germline V gene lookup returns CDR1 LNHDA and CDR2 SQIVND (reference sequence). V shed 6 bases, J shed 0 bases, and the junction held 6 bases outside the gene matches. The CDR3 length is 15 residues. Together with reference TRBV19 and TRBJ2-7, the CDR3 gives the full variable domain: DGGITQSPKYLFRKEGQNVTLSCEQNLNHDAMYWYRQDPGQGLRLIYYSQIVNDFQKGDIAEGYSVSREKKESFPLTVTSAQKNPTAFYLCASRTSGGSSYEQYFGPGTRLTVT.

This clonotype was counted ten times or more. The J gene is TRBJ2-7, the V gene TRBV3-1; D is tentatively TRBD1 or TRBD2 (5 bases each). The CDR3 spans 14 residues. Germline CDR1 is LGHDT and CDR2 is YNNKEL (reference sequence). Trimming shortened V by 4 bases and J by 3 bases, and 13 bases separated the two germline ends. CDR3 sequence reads: CASSLAGTSYEQYF. The DNA of the CDR3 is TGTGCCAGCAGCCTTGCCGGGACCAGCTACGAGCAGTACTTC.

The sample holds a few counts of this clonotype. This chain links TRBV7-9 with TRBJ1-1, with 8 bases that match TRBD1. Unmatched junction bases numbered 13, after V lost 5 bases and J lost 2 bases. CDR3 size: 17 residues. Germline loops: CDR1 SEHNR, CDR2 FQNEAQ (reference sequence). The CDR3 DNA sequence: TGTGCCAGCAGCATTGCGGCCGGGACAGGACTTAACACTGAAGCTTTCTTT. Residues: CASSIAAGTGLNTEAFF.

This chain connects TRBV11-2 to TRBJ2-4; 15 bases map to TRBD2. The germline gives CDR1 SGHAT, CDR2 FQNNGV. The CDR3 covers 21 residues. V lost 0 bases, J lost 1 base, and 10 bases stayed unmatched. The CDR3 DNA follows: TGTGCCAGCAGCTTAGATGTCCAAGGGACTAGCGGGAGGAAGGCCAAAAACATTCAGTACTTC. This codes for CASSLDVQGTSGRKAKNIQYF.

The table lists this clonotype with many counts. The V gene is TRBV27, the J gene TRBJ2-1; D is unclear. Looked up from germline, CDR1 is MNHEY and CDR2 is SMNVEV (reference sequence). The V gene lost 5 bases and the J gene lost 2 bases, with 7 bases spanning the gap. The CDR3 consists of 13 residues. The CDR3 reads CASSPDPYNEQFF. CDR3 DNA: TGTGCCAGCAGTCCGGACCCCTACAATGAGCAGTTCTTC.

In this sample, this clonotype turned up many times. The rearrangement uses TRBV4-2 and TRBJ2-5, with TRBD2 matching 9 bases. Looked up from germline, CDR1 is LGHNA and CDR2 is YNFKEQ. The CDR3 sequence is 15 residues long. With V trimmed by 4 bases and J by 2 bases, 5 bases remained unmatched. DNA of the CDR3: TGTGCCAGCAGCCCTCGGACTAGCGCTCAAGAGACCCAGTACTTC. Translated: CASSPRTSAQETQYF.

This clonotype appeared many times. The rearrangement uses TRBV7-9 and TRBJ2-1; 14 bases are shared with TRBD2. CDR1 and CDR2 (germline): SEHNR, FQNEAQ (reference sequence). V shed 5 bases, J shed 8 bases, and the junction held 11 bases outside the gene matches. The CDR3 is 17 residues long. In DNA form, the CDR3 reads TGTGCCAGCAGCCCAAGGACTAGCGGGAGGCGCTTGGATGAGCAGTTCTTC. Translation: CASSPRTSGRRLDEQFF.

The sample holds many counts of this clonotype. This chain uses TRBV21-1 with TRBJ2-7; TRBD1, the table's D call, was not compared with the DNA. TRBV21-1 is annotated as a pseudogene. The CDR3 covers 14 residues. The CDR3 region is CASSKEGRDNEQYF. In DNA, the CDR3 is TGTGCCAGCAGCAAAGAGGGGCGGGACAACGAGCAGTACTTC.